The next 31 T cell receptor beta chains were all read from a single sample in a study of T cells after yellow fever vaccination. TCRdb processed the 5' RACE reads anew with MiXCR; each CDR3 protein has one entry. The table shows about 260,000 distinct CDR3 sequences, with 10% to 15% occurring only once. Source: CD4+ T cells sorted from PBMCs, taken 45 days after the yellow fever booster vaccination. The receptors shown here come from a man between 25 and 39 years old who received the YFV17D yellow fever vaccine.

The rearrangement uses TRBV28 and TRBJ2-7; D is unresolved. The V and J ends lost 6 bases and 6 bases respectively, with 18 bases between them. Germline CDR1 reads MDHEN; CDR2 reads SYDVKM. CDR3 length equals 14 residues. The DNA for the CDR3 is TGTGCCAGCAGCTCCGGCTTCGGATCCCCCGAGCAGTACTTC. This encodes CASSSGFGSPEQYF.

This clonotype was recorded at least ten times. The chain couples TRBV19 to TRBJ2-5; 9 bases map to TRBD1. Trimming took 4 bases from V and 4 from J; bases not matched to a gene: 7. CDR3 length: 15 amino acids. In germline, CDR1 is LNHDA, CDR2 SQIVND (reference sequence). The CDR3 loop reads CASSTHRGRLETQYF. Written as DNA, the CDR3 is TGTGCCAGTAGTACACACAGGGGGCGCTTAGAGACCCAGTACTTC.

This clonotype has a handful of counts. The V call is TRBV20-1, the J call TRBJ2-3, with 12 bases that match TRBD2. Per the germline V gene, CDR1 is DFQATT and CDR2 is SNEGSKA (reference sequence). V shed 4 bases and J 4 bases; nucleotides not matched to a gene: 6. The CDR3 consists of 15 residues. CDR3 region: CSATQTSGSPDTQYF. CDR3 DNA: TGCAGTGCTACACAGACTAGCGGGAGCCCAGATACGCAGTATTTT.

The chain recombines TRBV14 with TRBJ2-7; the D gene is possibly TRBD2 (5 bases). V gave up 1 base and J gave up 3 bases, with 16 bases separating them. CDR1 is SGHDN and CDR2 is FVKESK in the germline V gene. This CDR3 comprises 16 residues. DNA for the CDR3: TGTGCCAGCAGCCAAGGAGACTACCTTCGGGGCTACGAGCAGTACTTC. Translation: CASSQGDYLRGYEQYF. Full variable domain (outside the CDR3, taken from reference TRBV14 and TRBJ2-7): EAGVTQFPSHSVIEKGQTVTLRCDPISGHDNLYWYRRVMGKEIKFLLHFVKESKQDESGMPNNRFLAERTGGTYSTLKVQPAELEDSGVYFCASSQGDYLRGYEQYFGPGTRLTVT.

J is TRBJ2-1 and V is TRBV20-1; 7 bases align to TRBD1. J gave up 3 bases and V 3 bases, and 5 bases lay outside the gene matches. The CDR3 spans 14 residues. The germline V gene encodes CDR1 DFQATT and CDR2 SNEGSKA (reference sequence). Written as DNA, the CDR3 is TGCAGTGCTAGTAGGGACAGTATCTACAATGAGCAGTTCTTC. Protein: CSASRDSIYNEQFF.

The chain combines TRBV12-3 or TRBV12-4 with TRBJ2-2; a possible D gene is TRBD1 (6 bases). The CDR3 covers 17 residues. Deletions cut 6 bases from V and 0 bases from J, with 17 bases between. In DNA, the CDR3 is TGTGCCAGCAGGGGGAATTGGGGGCTTACGAACACCGGGGAGCTGTTTTTT. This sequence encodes CASRGNWGLTNTGELFF.

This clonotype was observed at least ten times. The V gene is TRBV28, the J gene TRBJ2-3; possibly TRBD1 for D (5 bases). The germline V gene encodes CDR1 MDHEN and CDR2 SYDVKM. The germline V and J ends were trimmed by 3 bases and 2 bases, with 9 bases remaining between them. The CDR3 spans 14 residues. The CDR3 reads CASSFWTNTDTQYF. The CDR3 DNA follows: TGTGCCAGCAGTTTTTGGACAAACACAGATACGCAGTATTTT.

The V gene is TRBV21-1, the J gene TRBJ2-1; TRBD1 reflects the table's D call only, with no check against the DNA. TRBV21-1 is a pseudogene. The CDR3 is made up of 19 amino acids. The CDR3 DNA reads TGTGCCAGCAGCATCCCGGGACAGGGGACAGCGGCTGTGGGGCATGAGCAGTTCTTC. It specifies CASSIPGQGTAAVGHEQFF.

Here the CDR3 reads CASSSGTSEQYF. CDR3 DNA: TGTGCCAGCAGCTCCGGGACAAGCGAGCAGTACTTC. This sequence joins TRBV5-6 and TRBJ2-7, with D tentatively TRBD1 (6 bases). This CDR3 contains 12 residues. V lost 3 bases and J lost 6, with 10 bases in between. Germline CDR1 is SGHDT and CDR2 is YYEEEE. Complete variable domain (other parts from reference TRBV5-6 and TRBJ2-7): DAGVTQSPTHLIKTRGQQVTLRCSPKSGHDTVSWYQQALGQGPQFIFQYYEEEERQRGNFPDRFSGHQFPNYSSELNVNALLLGDSALYLCASSSGTSEQYFGPGTRLTVT.

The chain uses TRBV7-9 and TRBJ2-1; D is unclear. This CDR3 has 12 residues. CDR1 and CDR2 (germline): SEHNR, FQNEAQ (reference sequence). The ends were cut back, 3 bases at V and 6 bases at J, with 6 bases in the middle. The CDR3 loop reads CASSFSVNEQFF. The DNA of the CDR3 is TGTGCCAGCAGCTTCTCGGTCAATGAGCAGTTCTTC.

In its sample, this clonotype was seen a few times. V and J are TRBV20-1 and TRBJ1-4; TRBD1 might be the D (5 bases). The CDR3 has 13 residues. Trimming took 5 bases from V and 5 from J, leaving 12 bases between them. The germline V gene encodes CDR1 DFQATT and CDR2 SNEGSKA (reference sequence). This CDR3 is CSARWDGNEKLFF. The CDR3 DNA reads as TGCAGTGCTCGCTGGGACGGAAATGAAAAACTGTTTTTT.

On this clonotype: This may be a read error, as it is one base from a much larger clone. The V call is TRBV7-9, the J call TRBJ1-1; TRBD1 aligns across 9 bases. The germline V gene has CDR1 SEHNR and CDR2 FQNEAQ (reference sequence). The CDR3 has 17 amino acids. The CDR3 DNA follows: TGTGCCAGCAGCTTAGCGAGGAGACAGGGGGATCGGACTGAAGCTCTCTTT. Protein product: CASSLARRQGDRTEALF.

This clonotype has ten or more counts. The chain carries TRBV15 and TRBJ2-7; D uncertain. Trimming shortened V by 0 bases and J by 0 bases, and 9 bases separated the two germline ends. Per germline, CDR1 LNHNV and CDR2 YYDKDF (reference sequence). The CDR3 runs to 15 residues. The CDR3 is CATSRDRASSYEQYF. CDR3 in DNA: TGTGCCACCAGCAGAGATCGGGCGAGCTCCTACGAGCAGTACTTC. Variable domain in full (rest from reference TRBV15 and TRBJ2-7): DAMVIQNPRYQVTQFGKPVTLSCSQTLNHNVMYWYQQKSSQAPKLLFHYYDKDFNNEADTPDNFQSRRPNTSFCFLDIRSPGLGDTAMYLCATSRDRASSYEQYFGPGTRLTVT.

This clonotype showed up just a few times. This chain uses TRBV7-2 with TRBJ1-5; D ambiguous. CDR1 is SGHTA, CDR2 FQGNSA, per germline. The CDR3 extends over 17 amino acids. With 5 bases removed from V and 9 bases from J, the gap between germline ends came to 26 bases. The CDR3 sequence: CASSLTVRSAGGRPQHF. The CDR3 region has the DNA TGTGCCAGCAGCCTCACCGTCCGTTCGGCCGGAGGGAGGCCCCAGCATTTT. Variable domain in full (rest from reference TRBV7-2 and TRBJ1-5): GAGVSQSPSNKVTEKGKDVELRCDPISGHTALYWYRQSLGQGLEFLIYFQGNSAPDKSGLPSDRFSAERTGGSVSTLTIQRTQQEDSAVYLCASSLTVRSAGGRPQHFGDGTRLSIL.

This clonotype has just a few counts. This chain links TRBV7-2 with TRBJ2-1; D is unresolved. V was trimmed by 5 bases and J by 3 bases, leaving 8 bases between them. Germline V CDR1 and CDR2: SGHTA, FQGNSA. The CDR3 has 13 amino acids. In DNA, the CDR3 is TGTGCCAGCAGCGTATACAACTACAATGAGCAGTTCTTC. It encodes CASSVYNYNEQFF.

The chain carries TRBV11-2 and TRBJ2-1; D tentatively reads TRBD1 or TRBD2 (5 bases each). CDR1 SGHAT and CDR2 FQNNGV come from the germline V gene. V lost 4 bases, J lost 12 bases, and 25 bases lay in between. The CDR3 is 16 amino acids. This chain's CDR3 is CASSSLTGGSLSGQFF. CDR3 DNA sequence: TGTGCCAGCAGCTCCCTGACTGGGGGATCCTTGTCAGGGCAGTTCTTC.

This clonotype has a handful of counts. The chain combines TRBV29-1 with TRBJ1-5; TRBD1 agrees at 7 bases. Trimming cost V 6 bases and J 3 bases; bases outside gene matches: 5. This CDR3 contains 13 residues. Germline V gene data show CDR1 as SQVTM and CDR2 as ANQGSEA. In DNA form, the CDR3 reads TGCAGCGTAGCCACAGGGGCCAATCAGCCCCAGCATTTT. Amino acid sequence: CSVATGANQPQHF.

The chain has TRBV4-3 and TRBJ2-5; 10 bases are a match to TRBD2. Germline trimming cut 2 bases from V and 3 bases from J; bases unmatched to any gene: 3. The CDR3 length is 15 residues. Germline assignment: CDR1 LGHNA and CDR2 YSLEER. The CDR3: CASSQRTSGEETQYF. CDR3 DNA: TGCGCCAGCAGCCAACGGACTAGCGGAGAAGAGACCCAGTACTTC.

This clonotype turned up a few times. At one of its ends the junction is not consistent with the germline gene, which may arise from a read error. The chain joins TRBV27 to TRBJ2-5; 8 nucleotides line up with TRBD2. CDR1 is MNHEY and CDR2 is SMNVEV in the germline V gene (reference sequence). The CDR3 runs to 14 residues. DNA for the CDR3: TGTGCCACGAAACTCGGGGGGGTTCAAGGGACCCAGTACTTC. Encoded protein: CATKLGGVQGTQYF.

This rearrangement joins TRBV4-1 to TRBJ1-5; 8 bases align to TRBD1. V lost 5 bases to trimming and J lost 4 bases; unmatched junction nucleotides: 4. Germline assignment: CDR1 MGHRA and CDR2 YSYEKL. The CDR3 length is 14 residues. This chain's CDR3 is CASSRQGMNQPQHF. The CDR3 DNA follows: TGCGCCAGCAGCAGACAGGGGATGAATCAGCCCCAGCATTTT.

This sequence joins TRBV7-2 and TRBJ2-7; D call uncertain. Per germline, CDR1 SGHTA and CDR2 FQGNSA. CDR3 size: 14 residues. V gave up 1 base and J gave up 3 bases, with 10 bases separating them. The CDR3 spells CASSLESTFYEQYF. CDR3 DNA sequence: TGTGCCAGCAGCTTAGAGAGCACCTTCTACGAGCAGTACTTC.

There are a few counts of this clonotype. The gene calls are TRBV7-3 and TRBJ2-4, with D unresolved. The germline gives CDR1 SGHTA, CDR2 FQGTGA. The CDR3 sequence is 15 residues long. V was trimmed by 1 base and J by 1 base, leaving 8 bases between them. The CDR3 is CASSLIAVAKNIQYF. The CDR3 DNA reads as TGTGCCAGCAGCTTAATAGCTGTTGCCAAAAACATTCAGTACTTC.

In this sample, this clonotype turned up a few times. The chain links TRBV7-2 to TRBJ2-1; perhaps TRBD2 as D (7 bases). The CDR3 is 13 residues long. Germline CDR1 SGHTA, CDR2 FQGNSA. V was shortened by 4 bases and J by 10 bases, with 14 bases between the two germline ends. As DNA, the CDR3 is TGTGCCAGCAGCTCGTGGGGGGGGGGCGAGCAGTTCTTC. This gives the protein CASSSWGGGEQFF.

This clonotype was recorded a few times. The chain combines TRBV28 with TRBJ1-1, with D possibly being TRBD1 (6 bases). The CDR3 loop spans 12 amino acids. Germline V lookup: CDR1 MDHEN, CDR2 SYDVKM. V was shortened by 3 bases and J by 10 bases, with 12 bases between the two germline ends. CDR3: CASSLSGRGAFF. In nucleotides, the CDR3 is TGTGCCAGCAGTTTGTCGGGCAGGGGAGCTTTCTTT.

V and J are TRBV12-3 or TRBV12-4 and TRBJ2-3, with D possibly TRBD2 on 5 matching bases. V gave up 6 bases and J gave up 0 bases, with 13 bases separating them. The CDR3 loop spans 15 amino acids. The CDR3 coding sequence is TGTGCCAGCAGCCCTACTAGTTTCAGCACAGATACGCAGTATTTT. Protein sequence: CASSPTSFSTDTQYF.

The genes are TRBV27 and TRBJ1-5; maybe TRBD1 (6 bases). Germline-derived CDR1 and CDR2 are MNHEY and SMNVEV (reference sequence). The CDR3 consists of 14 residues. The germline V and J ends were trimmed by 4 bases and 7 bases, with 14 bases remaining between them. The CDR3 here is CASSSPGGGQPQHF. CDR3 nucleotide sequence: TGTGCCAGCAGTTCCCCCGGGGGGGGCCAGCCCCAGCATTTT.

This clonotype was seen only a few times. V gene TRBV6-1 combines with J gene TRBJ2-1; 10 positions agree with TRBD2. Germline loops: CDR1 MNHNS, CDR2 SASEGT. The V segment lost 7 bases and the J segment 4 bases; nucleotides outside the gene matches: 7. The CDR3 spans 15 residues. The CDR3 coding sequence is TGTGCCAGCATCTCCCCGGGACTAGCGTACAATGAGCAGTTCTTC. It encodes CASISPGLAYNEQFF.

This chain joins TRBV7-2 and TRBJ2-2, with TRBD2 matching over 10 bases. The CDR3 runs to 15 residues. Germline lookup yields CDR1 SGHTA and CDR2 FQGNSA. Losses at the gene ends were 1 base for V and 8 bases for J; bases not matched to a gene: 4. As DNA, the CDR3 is TGTGCCAGCAGCTTAGAACTAGCGGGATCAGGGGAGCTGTTTTTT. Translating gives CASSLELAGSGELFF.

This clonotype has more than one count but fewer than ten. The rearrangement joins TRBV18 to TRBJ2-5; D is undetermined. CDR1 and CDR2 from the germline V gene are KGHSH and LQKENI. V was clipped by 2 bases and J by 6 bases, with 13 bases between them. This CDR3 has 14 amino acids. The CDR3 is CASSPSKGVKTQYF. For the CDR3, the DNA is TGTGCCAGCTCACCATCTAAGGGTGTAAAGACCCAGTACTTC.

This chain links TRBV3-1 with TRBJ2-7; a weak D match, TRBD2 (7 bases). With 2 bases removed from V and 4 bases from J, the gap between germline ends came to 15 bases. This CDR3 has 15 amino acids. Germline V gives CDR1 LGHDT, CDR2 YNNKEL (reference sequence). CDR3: CASSQPSRGRYEQYF. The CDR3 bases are TGTGCCAGCAGCCAACCTTCGCGGGGGCGGTACGAGCAGTACTTC.

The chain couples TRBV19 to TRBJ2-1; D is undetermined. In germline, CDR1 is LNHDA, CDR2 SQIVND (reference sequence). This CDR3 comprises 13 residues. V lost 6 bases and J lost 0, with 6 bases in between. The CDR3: CASRNYSYNEQFF. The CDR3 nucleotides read TGTGCCAGTAGAAACTACTCCTACAATGAGCAGTTCTTC.